This TCR beta chain was sequenced during a study of T cells in Graves' hyperthyroidism and ophthalmopathy. CDR1 is MGHRA and CDR2 is YSYEKL in the germline V gene. The CDR3 runs 14 residues. Trimming pared 4 bases from V and 0 bases from J, leaving 6 bases between. This clonotype was seen a handful of times. Its antigen is not identified. Amplified regions were TCR beta CDR3 sequences from RNA transcripts. The TCR CDR3 first-round RT-PCR relied on the HTBI primer set. TCRdb reprocessed the multiplex PCR reads via MiXCR and lists one record per CDR3 protein. The sample consists of some 800,000 distinct CDR3 sequences, roughly 37% of them appearing once. Notes on the study in general: Patients with ophthalmopathy were separated from those with stable hyperthyroidism by a 13 V-J model.

The sequenced sample was blood. This receptor was identified in a man between 18 and 35 years old with Graves' hyperthyroidism. The rearrangement joins TRBV4-1 to TRBJ2-2; D gene unclear. This chain's CDR3 is CASSPSPNTGELFF. Written as DNA, the CDR3 is TGCGCCAGCAGCCCCTCTCCGAACACCGGGGAGCTGTTTTTT.